This T cell receptor beta chain stems from a study of T cell repertoires in cytomegalovirus infection. Study-level background: HLA-B-restricted CMV epitopes that are well studied were used alongside recently identified HLA-C-restricted ones. Both CMV infection and a matching HLA type were indicated by public TCR beta signatures.

Trimming pared 0 bases from V and 7 bases from J, leaving 16 bases between. There are 17 residues in the CDR3. From germline, CDR1 is LGHNA and CDR2 YNFKEQ. MiXCR was run by TCRdb on the reads, yielding one entry per CDR3 protein. The sample consists of more than 110,000 distinct CDR3 sequences, about 32% of them appearing once. This clonotype was counted between two and nine times. Its antigen is as yet unknown. Study conclusions and caveats: Dominating the ex vivo response were HLA-C-restricted CMV-specific TCR beta clonotypes. Pooled public TCR beta family frequency picked out CMV carriers with the relevant HLA.

The sequence came from a human donor in good health (CMV status not recorded). Some clones in this sample may be carry-over from other donors' samples. The sample in question was CD8+ T cells from cultured PBMCs, obtained from culture after CMV antigen stimulation. The V call is TRBV4-2, the J call TRBJ1-6; D perhaps matches TRBD1 (5 bases). DNA of the CDR3: TGTGCCAGCAGCCAAGATGGAGGGGTAGGGGTGAATTCACCCCTCCACTTT. It encodes CASSQDGGVGVNSPLHF.